These T cell receptor beta chains were read from a single sample in a study of CXCR3-negative and CXCR3-positive naive CD8 T cells. TCRdb reanalyzed the 5' RACE reads, giving one entry per CDR3 protein sequence and no DNA. The repertoire table contains tens of thousands of distinct CDR3 sequences. Sequencing input: naive CXCR3+ CD8+ T cells from blood. The receptors derive from a human donor in good health. Some clones in this sample may be carry-over from other donors' samples. The CDR3 runs from the conserved cysteine through the conserved F or W. The order of the fields is V gene, J gene, CDR3 protein.

v_gene: TRBV5-1
j_gene: TRBJ1-1
CDR3aa: CASSPLLNTEAFF

v_gene: TRBV4-3
j_gene: TRBJ1-1
CDR3aa: CASSQKIAGEAFF

v_gene: TRBV12-2
j_gene: TRBJ2-7
CDR3aa: CATEKESYEQYF

v_gene: TRBV6-1
j_gene: TRBJ2-3
CDR3aa: CASSGRGAGGLADTQYF

v_gene: TRBV28
j_gene: TRBJ2-4
CDR3aa: CASDPGQGPNIQYF

v_gene: TRBV29-1
j_gene: TRBJ1-2
CDR3aa: CSVAGTSDYGYTF

v_gene: TRBV7-6
j_gene: TRBJ1-4
CDR3aa: CASSYTGATNEKLFF

v_gene: TRBV6-2/TRBV6-3
j_gene: TRBJ2-1
CDR3aa: CASSSGTYYNEQFF

v_gene: TRBV7-2
j_gene: TRBJ2-7
CDR3aa: CASSLHGREQYF

v_gene: TRBV28
j_gene: TRBJ2-1
CDR3aa: CASSRTGSYNEQFF

v_gene: TRBV29-1
j_gene: TRBJ2-1
CDR3aa: CSVEAGAGENEQFF

v_gene: TRBV4-2
j_gene: TRBJ1-4
CDR3aa: CASSQAQGGEKLFF

v_gene: TRBV7-9
j_gene: TRBJ2-3
CDR3aa: CASSRSGTGTDTQYF

v_gene: TRBV11-2
j_gene: TRBJ2-1
CDR3aa: CASSLVTSGGSEQFF

v_gene: TRBV12-3/TRBV12-4
j_gene: TRBJ2-5
CDR3aa: CASVPRRSETQYF

v_gene: TRBV28
j_gene: TRBJ2-4
CDR3aa: CASSLNLKNIQYF

v_gene: TRBV28
j_gene: TRBJ1-4
CDR3aa: CASSSWTAFEKLFF

v_gene: TRBV27
j_gene: TRBJ2-7
CDR3aa: CASSSRDRIITSYEQYF

v_gene: TRBV28
j_gene: TRBJ1-1
CDR3aa: CASSLYGQGAFF

v_gene: TRBV20-1
j_gene: TRBJ2-2
CDR3aa: CSASPKAGELFF

v_gene: TRBV15
j_gene: TRBJ2-2
CDR3aa: CATSDRVAGGLFF

v_gene: TRBV29-1
j_gene: TRBJ2-7
CDR3aa: CSVREALSTYEQYF

v_gene: TRBV2
j_gene: TRBJ1-2
CDR3aa: CARRGIGGGYTF

v_gene: TRBV7-9
j_gene: TRBJ2-5
CDR3aa: CASSLGPRSAQETQYF

v_gene: TRBV7-9
j_gene: TRBJ2-1
CDR3aa: CASSLDEETGNEQFF

v_gene: TRBV28
j_gene: TRBJ2-7
CDR3aa: CASSPGRINEQYF

v_gene: TRBV6-4
j_gene: TRBJ2-5
CDR3aa: CASSERTGGGAQETQYF

v_gene: TRBV28
j_gene: TRBJ2-7
CDR3aa: CASSFLSDTYEQYF

v_gene: TRBV24-1
j_gene: TRBJ2-1
CDR3aa: CATSDFGTGREQFF

v_gene: TRBV20-1
j_gene: TRBJ2-1
CDR3aa: CSASPLGEQFF

v_gene: TRBV7-9
j_gene: TRBJ1-4
CDR3aa: CASSLEGVREKLFF

v_gene: TRBV23-1
j_gene: TRBJ2-1
CDR3aa: CASSHGPDRPGWDEQFF

v_gene: TRBV12-3/TRBV12-4
j_gene: TRBJ1-2
CDR3aa: CASFEGYNGYTF

v_gene: TRBV4-1
j_gene: TRBJ2-1
CDR3aa: CASSPVGYNEQFF

v_gene: TRBV27
j_gene: TRBJ2-7
CDR3aa: CATSQIQGSSYEQYF

v_gene: TRBV24-1
j_gene: TRBJ1-2
CDR3aa: CATSGRTERGVGYGYTF

v_gene: TRBV6-1
j_gene: TRBJ2-7
CDR3aa: CASSLGGPQGQYF

v_gene: TRBV28
j_gene: TRBJ2-1
CDR3aa: CASSLGSSYNEQFF

v_gene: TRBV3-1
j_gene: TRBJ2-7
CDR3aa: CASSHALLRSGSEQYF

v_gene: TRBV27
j_gene: TRBJ1-2
CDR3aa: CASSAGQLYGYTF

v_gene: TRBV29-1
j_gene: TRBJ2-2
CDR3aa: CSATQENTGELFF

v_gene: TRBV7-2
j_gene: TRBJ2-7
CDR3aa: CASSHGQGQEQYF

v_gene: TRBV28
j_gene: TRBJ1-1
CDR3aa: CASRPRPQGVKAFF

v_gene: TRBV28
j_gene: TRBJ2-1
CDR3aa: CASTLPRTGNEQFF

v_gene: TRBV20-1
j_gene: TRBJ2-2
CDR3aa: CSALRGDTGELFF

v_gene: TRBV4-3
j_gene: TRBJ2-2
CDR3aa: CASSQIEGSGTGELFF

v_gene: TRBV28
j_gene: TRBJ1-5
CDR3aa: CASRPDEDQPQHF

v_gene: TRBV5-1
j_gene: TRBJ1-2
CDR3aa: CASSLTLSREYGYTF

v_gene: TRBV6-5
j_gene: TRBJ2-7
CDR3aa: CASSYSDSYEQYF

v_gene: TRBV29-1
j_gene: TRBJ2-1
CDR3aa: CSAGLAGVTHEQFF

v_gene: TRBV2
j_gene: TRBJ2-1
CDR3aa: CASSVQTDSYNEQFF

v_gene: TRBV7-2
j_gene: TRBJ2-7
CDR3aa: CASSLQGSSYEQYF

v_gene: TRBV4-2
j_gene: TRBJ1-1
CDR3aa: CASSQDYIPEAFF

v_gene: TRBV28
j_gene: TRBJ2-1
CDR3aa: CASSLLGVEDEQFF

v_gene: TRBV4-1
j_gene: TRBJ2-7
CDR3aa: CASSHPTGKYEQYF

v_gene: TRBV4-1
j_gene: TRBJ2-7
CDR3aa: CASSQGLAGTYEQYF

v_gene: TRBV19
j_gene: TRBJ2-2
CDR3aa: CASSIIVDSANTGELFF

v_gene: TRBV4-1
j_gene: TRBJ2-1
CDR3aa: CASSQVPSGGSYNEQFF

v_gene: TRBV7-2
j_gene: TRBJ2-2
CDR3aa: CASSPGPTGELFF